A selection of T cell receptor beta chains follows, all from one sample in a study of graft-versus-host responses after intestinal transplantation. Clones were sequenced by immunoSEQ multiplex PCR, and TCRdb holds only the in-frame ones, with some missing. The table includes fewer than 65,000 clones, more than 80% detected once. Their antigens are not known. The material sequenced was unstimulated CD4+ T cells sorted from spleen or lymph node cells, taken before transplant. Source of these receptors: a human donor who was the organ donor for an intestinal transplant. The CDR3 runs from the conserved cysteine through the conserved F or W. D genes are given only for firm matches. Where a row states a size, it is once, few, many or the class of an expanded clone; other rows omit it.

abundance,d_gene,len,j_gene,v_gene,CDR3nt,CDR3aa
.,TRBD2,16,TRBJ2-7,TRBV5-1,TGCGCCAGCAGCGTCGCCGGGACTAGCGTCGCCTACGAGCAGTACTTC,CASSVAGTSVAYEQYF
.,TRBD1,15,TRBJ2-7,TRBV5-6,TGTGCCAGCAACAAGCTAGGACAGGGAACCTACGAGCAGTACTTC,CASNKLGQGTYEQYF
.,.,15,TRBJ2-2,TRBV5-3,TGTGCCATGAGCTCGTCTAGCCGGAACACCGGGGAGCTGTTTTTT,CAMSSSSRNTGELFF
.,TRBD1,13,TRBJ2-1,TRBV5-1,TGCGCCAGCAGCCGGGACAGGGGGCTTGAGCAGTTCTTC,CASSRDRGLEQFF
.,TRBD2,16,TRBJ2-1,TRBV6-6,TGTGCCAGCACCGAAAGACTAGCGGGAGATTTCGATGAGCAGTTCTTC,CASTERLAGDFDEQFF
.,TRBD2,15,TRBJ2-7,TRBV5-1,TGCGCCAGCAGCCGGACTAGCGGTTCGTTCTACGAGCAGTACTTC,CASSRTSGSFYEQYF
.,TRBD2,16,TRBJ2-3,TRBV2,TGTGCCAGCAGGGGGGTTAGGCTAGCGGGTACAGATACGCAGTATTTT,CASRGVRLAGTDTQYF
.,.,13,TRBJ1-6,TRBV5-5,TGTGCCAGCAGCTTGTCGGTCGTCCCCGGGCTCCACTTT,CASSLSVVPGLHF
once,TRBD1,15,TRBJ2-1,TRBV5-1,TGCGCCAGCAGCTTGCGAGGGACAGGGGTGGATGAGCAGTTCTTC,CASSLRGTGVDEQFF
.,.,14,TRBJ1-1,TRBV18,TGTGCCAGCTCATCCTCGGACCGAGGGACTGAAGCTTTCTTT,CASSSSDRGTEAFF
.,.,15,TRBJ1-2,TRBV28,TGTGCCAGCAGTCTATCCCCCCAGGGAGGTTATGGCTACACCTTC,CASSLSPQGGYGYTF
.,TRBD2,13,TRBJ2-5,TRBV2,TGTGCCAGCAGGAGCGGGAGGCGCGAGACCCAGTACTTC,CASRSGRRETQYF
.,TRBD1,12,TRBJ2-1,TRBV11-1,TGTGCCAGCAGCCCGGACAGGGGCGGGCAGTTCTTC,CASSPDRGGQFF
.,.,12,TRBJ2-7,TRBV18,TGTGCCAGCTCACCCAACTCCTACGAGCAGTACTTC,CASSPNSYEQYF
.,.,11,TRBJ1-1,TRBV28,TGTGCCAGCTACACCAACACTGAAGCTTTCTTT,CASYTNTEAFF
.,.,14,TRBJ2-5,TRBV5-1,TGCGCCAGCAGGGGGGGAGTCTACCAAGAGACCCAGTACTTC,CASRGGVYQETQYF
.,TRBD1,16,TRBJ1-3,TRBV7-2,TGTGCCAGCAGCTTGCCGGGGACAGGGGTCGGAAACACCATATATTTT,CASSLPGTGVGNTIYF
.,.,14,TRBJ1-1,TRBV5-1,TGCGCCAGCAGCTTGGCCGGGGATCTCACTGAAGCTTTCTTT,CASSLAGDLTEAFF
.,.,11,TRBJ1-2,TRBV5-3,TGTGCCAGAAGCTTAATCAGGGACTACACCTTC,CARSLIRDYTF
.,.,14,TRBJ1-2,TRBV19,TGTGCCAGTAGTCTACACCAGGGGAGAGGCGACTACACCTTC,CASSLHQGRGDYTF
few,.,13,TRBJ2-3,TRBV7-2,TGTGCCAGCAGCCCAGGTATCACAGATACGCAGTATTTT,CASSPGITDTQYF
.,TRBD1,15,TRBJ1-1,TRBV5-1,TGCGCCAGCAGCATCCTGGGACAGGGGACTTTTGAAGCTTTCTTT,CASSILGQGTFEAFF
.,.,17,TRBJ2-4,TRBV28,TGTGCCAGCTCCTTGAGGGAGGGGGATCTAGCCAAAAACATTCAGTACTTC,CASSLREGDLAKNIQYF
.,TRBD1,14,TRBJ1-4,TRBV5-1,TGCGCCAGCAGCCCGGACAGGGTTACGGAAAAACTGTTTTTT,CASSPDRVTEKLFF
.,.,13,TRBJ2-7,TRBV11-2,TGTGCCAGCCTAGGGACTGGGGTATACGAGCAGTACTTC,CASLGTGVYEQYF
.,.,17,TRBJ1-5,TRBV7-9,TGTGCCAGCAGCTCACCGACGATTGATGGGGCCAATCAGCCCCAGCATTTT,CASSSPTIDGANQPQHF
.,.,15,TRBJ1-2,TRBV2,TGTGCCAGCAGGGTAGGACTGTCAACTTTCTATGGCTACACCTTC,CASRVGLSTFYGYTF
.,.,13,TRBJ2-1,TRBV6-1,TGTGCCACCCAAAACCGCAGGGAAAATGAGCAGTTCTTC,CATQNRRENEQFF
.,TRBD1,14,TRBJ1-5,TRBV6-5,TGTGCCAGCAGCGCAAGACAGGGGCATCAGCCCCAGCATTTT,CASSARQGHQPQHF
.,TRBD1,14,TRBJ2-4,TRBV28,TGTGCCAGCGAGGGGGCCCTAGCCAAAAACATTCAGTACTTC,CASEGALAKNIQYF
.,TRBD1,14,TRBJ1-4,TRBV30,TGTGCCTGGAGCATGGCCGGGACAGAGGAAAAACTGTTTTTT,CAWSMAGTEEKLFF
.,.,14,TRBJ2-1,TRBV6-6,TGTGCCAGCAGTTACACCGGTGGTCACAATGAGCAGTTCTTC,CASSYTGGHNEQFF
.,TRBD2,14,TRBJ2-1,TRBV29-1,TGCAGCGTTGAAGCCCGGGGGGACTACAATGAGCAGTTCTTC,CSVEARGDYNEQFF
.,TRBD1,15,TRBJ2-7,TRBV19,TGTGCCAGTAGAGCCGGGACAGGGGGCTCCTACGAGCAGTACTTC,CASRAGTGGSYEQYF
.,.,14,TRBJ2-4,TRBV28,TGTGCCAGCAACATGGGGGCCGGCAAAAACATTCAGTACTTC,CASNMGAGKNIQYF
.,.,14,TRBJ2-7,TRBV28,TGTGCCAGCTGGGGCCAGGGGCTACCCTACGAGCAGTACTTC,CASWGQGLPYEQYF
.,TRBD1,14,TRBJ2-7,TRBV9,TGTGCCAGCAGCGTCCGGGACAGTCCCTACGAGCAGTACTTC,CASSVRDSPYEQYF
.,.,13,TRBJ2-7,TRBV19,TGTGCCAGTAGTCGGTCTATCGGCTACGAGCAGTACTTC,CASSRSIGYEQYF
.,.,14,TRBJ2-2,TRBV5-5,TGTGCCAGCAGCTTTACCCCAGGGACCGGGGAGCTGTTTTTT,CASSFTPGTGELFF
.,TRBD2,15,TRBJ2-1,TRBV27,TGTGCCAGCAGTGCCGGGACTAGCGGTTACAATGAGCAGTTCTTC,CASSAGTSGYNEQFF
once,.,16,TRBJ1-5,TRBV28,TGTGCCAGCAGTTTCCCCAGCGGGGGGCCTAATCAGCCCCAGCACTTT,CASSFPSGGPNQPQHF
.,TRBD2,15,TRBJ2-1,TRBV7-3,TGTGCCAGCAGCCTTGGGACTACCAGCTACAATGAGCAGTTCTTC,CASSLGTTSYNEQFF
.,.,13,TRBJ2-1,TRBV5-6,TGTGCCAGCGCCGGAGTCGACGGGAATGAGCAGTTCTTC,CASAGVDGNEQFF
.,TRBD1,14,TRBJ1-1,TRBV6-5,TGTGCCAGCAGTTACTGGACAGGGGGCACTGAAGCTTTCTTT,CASSYWTGGTEAFF
.,TRBD1,17,TRBJ2-1,TRBV18,TGTGCCAGCTCACCAAGTCTCCCGGGACAGATTTCCAATGAGCAGTTCTTC,CASSPSLPGQISNEQFF
.,TRBD1,14,TRBJ1-2,TRBV19,TGTGCCAGTAGTATCGACAGGGACGGCTATGGCTACACCTTC,CASSIDRDGYGYTF
.,TRBD1,15,TRBJ1-3,TRBV28,TGTGCCAGCAGTACAGGGGCGTCAGGGGTAGACACCATATATTTT,CASSTGASGVDTIYF
few,TRBD2,15,TRBJ2-1,TRBV7-9,TGTGCCAGCAGCTTACTAGCGGGAGGGCTCAATGAGCAGTTCTTC,CASSLLAGGLNEQFF
.,TRBD1,15,TRBJ1-4,TRBV6-5,TGTGCCAGCAGTTACTCGCTCGGGACAGCGGACGAACTGTTTTTT,CASSYSLGTADELFF
.,TRBD2,17,TRBJ2-3,TRBV25-1,TGTGCCAGCAGTGAACCCTCGGCGGGAGGGCCGGCAGATACGCAGTATTTT,CASSEPSAGGPADTQYF
.,TRBD1,14,TRBJ2-2,TRBV14,TGTGCCAGCAGCGGGACAGGGAACACCGGGGAGCTGTTTTTT,CASSGTGNTGELFF
.,TRBD2,14,TRBJ2-1,TRBV30,TGTGCCTGGAGTAGGCCTAGCGGGAGTGTTCAGGAGTTCTTC,CAWSRPSGSVQEFF
once,.,14,TRBJ2-7,TRBV15,TGTGCCACCAGCAGAGCAGGGGCAGCGTACGAGCAGTACTTC,CATSRAGAAYEQYF